Following are 5 T cell receptor beta chains from one sample sequenced in a study of a mutant IDH1 vaccine in newly diagnosed glioma. The data were produced by immunoSEQ multiplex PCR, yet TCRdb's version contains in-frame clones alone and is incomplete. In the table there are 20,000 to 25,000 clones, 85% to 90% of which are singletons. Time point here: week 11, during vaccination. The vaccine gave 300 ug of a 20-mer mutant IDH1 peptide subcutaneously per dose. These receptors' antigens are unknown. The material was PBMCs, obtained from a glioma patient whose treatment included an IDH1 peptide vaccine. These receptors originate from a woman between 40 and 55 years old with glioma.

V and J are TRBV6-5 and TRBJ2-2; maybe TRBD2 (7 bases). V dropped 4 bases and J dropped 4 bases, with 16 bases sitting between them. The germline V gene has CDR1 MNHEY and CDR2 SVGAGI. This CDR3 is built from 16 residues. The CDR3 here is CASSFPRGAGTGELFF. CDR3 in DNA: TGTGCCAGCAGTTTCCCCCGGGGGGCGGGCACCGGGGAGCTGTTTTTT.

The genes are TRBV5-4 and TRBJ1-4; D perhaps matches TRBD1 (5 bases). This CDR3 comprises 15 residues. Per the germline V gene, CDR1 is SGHNT and CDR2 is YYREEE (reference sequence). Trimming shortened V by 4 bases and J by 8 bases, and 18 bases separated the two germline ends. The CDR3 nucleotides are TGTGCCAGCAGCGGCGGACCCAGGGTCGGGGAAAAACTGTTTTTT. Translated: CASSGGPRVGEKLFF.

J is TRBJ1-2 and V is TRBV30, with D perhaps TRBD1 (6 bases). CDR3 length: 13 amino acids. The V end was cut by 1 base, the J end by 5 bases, with 11 bases between. Germline CDR1 is GTSNPN and CDR2 is SVGIG (reference sequence). CDR3 protein: CAWSGGGGYGYTF. The CDR3 DNA follows: TGTGCCTGGAGTGGAGGAGGGGGGTATGGCTACACCTTC.

This sequence joins TRBV7-8 and TRBJ1-1; D perhaps matches TRBD1 (5 bases). In germline, CDR1 is SGHVS, CDR2 FQNEAQ. The length of the CDR3 is 13 residues. V was clipped by 1 base and J by 10 bases, with 13 bases between them. The chain's CDR3 is CASSLEGTRRAFF. The DNA for the CDR3 is TGTGCCAGCAGCTTAGAAGGGACCCGGCGAGCTTTCTTT. The full variable domain, completed using reference TRBV7-8 and TRBJ1-1, is GAGVSQSPRYKVAKRGQDVALRCDPISGHVSLFWYQQALGQGPEFLTYFQNEAQLDKSGLPSDRFFAERPEGSVSTLKIQRTQQEDSAVYLCASSLEGTRRAFFGQGTRLTVV.

V gene TRBV7-9 combines with J gene TRBJ1-4; the D is unclear. V shed 4 bases and J shed 4 bases, with 10 bases lying between them. Germline CDR1 reads SEHNR; CDR2 reads FQNEAQ (reference sequence). This CDR3 spans 14 amino acids. For the CDR3, the DNA is TGTGCCAGCAGCTCCTTGGACCTTAATGAAAAACTGTTTTTT. Amino acid sequence: CASSSLDLNEKLFF.